The 9 T cell receptor beta chains below all came from one sample that was sequenced in a study of shared clonotypes between healthy human individuals. Measured with immunoSEQ multiplex PCR; TCRdb has only the in-frame clones, and not every one. Of roughly 2 million clones listed, around 95% are singletons. Sample: naive CD4+ T cells sorted from blood. The subset denotes: CD45RA+ positively selected. The receptors derive from a man between 18 and 29 years old in good health.

The chain links TRBV2 to TRBJ2-2; D not certain. The CDR3 is 11 amino acids. Per the germline V gene, CDR1 is SNHLY and CDR2 is FYNNEI. V was trimmed by 11 bases and J by 6 bases, leaving 10 bases between them. For the CDR3, the DNA is TGTGCCGGAACAGTTGCCGGGGAGCTGTTTTTT. This encodes CAGTVAGELFF.

CDR3: CASSKPLAGNRETQYF. CDR3 sequence (DNA): TGTGCCAGTAGTAAACCTCTAGCGGGAAACCGAGAGACCCAGTACTTC. V and J are TRBV19 and TRBJ2-5; TRBD2 matches 9 bases. The CDR3 runs 16 residues. Trimming took 4 bases from V and 4 from J; bases not matched to a gene: 10. Germline V gene sequence: CDR1 LNHDA, CDR2 SQIVND (reference sequence).

This rearrangement joins TRBV2 to TRBJ1-1; D unclear. The germline CDR1 and CDR2 sequences are SNHLY and FYNNEI. V dropped 6 bases and J dropped 5 bases, with 19 bases sitting between them. The CDR3 length is 15 residues. The CDR3 DNA reads as TGTGCCAGCAGGGGCGACCGAACGAATTGGACTGAAGCTTTCTTT. This encodes CASRGDRTNWTEAFF.

For this clone: Other DNA sequences within the sample encode an identical CDR3. V gene TRBV5-1 combines with J gene TRBJ2-1; D uncertain. Looked up from germline, CDR1 is SGHRS and CDR2 is YFSETQ. This CDR3 region has 13 residues. Trimming left V 1 base short and J 4 bases short, with 6 bases between. CDR3 in amino acids: CASSLTGYNEQFF. The CDR3 region has the DNA TGCGCCAGCAGCTTGACTGGTTACAATGAGCAGTTCTTC.

The V gene is TRBV28, the J gene TRBJ1-2; tentatively, D is TRBD1 (5 bases). V was cut by 1 base and J by 3 bases, with 12 bases left in between. CDR1 MDHEN and CDR2 SYDVKM come from the germline V gene. The CDR3 runs 15 residues. CDR3 nucleotide sequence: TGTGCCAGCAGTTTATCGCAGGGTTGGTACTATGGCTACACCTTC. This encodes CASSLSQGWYYGYTF.

This clone was observed a single time. The chain combines TRBV5-1 with TRBJ2-1, with D uncertain. The CDR3 has 15 residues. V lost 4 bases and J lost 0, with 11 bases in between. Germline values: CDR1 SGHRS, CDR2 YFSETQ. This chain's CDR3 is CASSQGESSYNEQFF. The CDR3 bases are TGCGCCAGCAGCCAAGGTGAGAGCTCCTACAATGAGCAGTTCTTC.

J is TRBJ1-1 and V is TRBV19; unclear D gene. This CDR3 has 15 amino acids. CDR1 and CDR2 (germline): LNHDA, SQIVND (reference sequence). V shed 5 bases and J shed 2 bases, with 15 bases lying between them. The CDR3 loop reads CASSLAWGGNTEAFF. The CDR3 bases are TGTGCCAGTAGTCTCGCATGGGGAGGCAACACTGAAGCTTTCTTT.

This rearrangement joins TRBV5-1 to TRBJ1-2; 7 bases are a match to TRBD1. Germline loops: CDR1 SGHRS, CDR2 YFSETQ. The ends lost 4 bases at V and 4 bases at J; junction bases unmatched: 1. There are 12 residues in the CDR3. This CDR3 reads CASSGQAYGYTF. For the CDR3, the DNA is TGCGCCAGCAGCGGACAGGCCTATGGCTACACCTTC.

This clone has only one observation. The chain couples TRBV5-1 to TRBJ2-7; perhaps D is TRBD1 or TRBD2 (6 bases each). Trimming removed 0 bases at V and 2 bases at J, with 12 bases between. CDR3 length: 15 amino acids. Germline V lookup: CDR1 SGHRS, CDR2 YFSETQ. CDR3 amino acids: CASSLEGGAPYEQYF. In DNA form, the CDR3 reads TGCGCCAGCAGCTTGGAGGGGGGAGCCCCCTACGAGCAGTACTTC. The full variable domain, its missing parts supplied by reference TRBV5-1 and TRBJ2-7, is KAGVTQTPRYLIKTRGQQVTLSCSPISGHRSVSWYQQTPGQGLQFLFEYFSETQRNKGNFPGRFSGRQFSNSRSEMNVSTLELGDSALYLCASSLEGGAPYEQYFGPGTRLTVT.